This T cell receptor beta chain was captured in a study of blood T cell repertoires in COVID-19. At the level of the study: Material from acute and convalescent COVID-19 was sourced from the United States, Italy and Spain. Nucleic acid was either cDNA or gDNA, and it came from T cells, B-cell-depleted T cells, or PBMCs.

The CDR3 covers 13 residues. Germline CDR1 is LGHNT and CDR2 is FRNRAP. Trimming removed 0 bases from V and 6 bases from J, with 8 bases in between. Authors' data handling: Amplified reference gene primers provided the basis for estimating nucleated cell counts. Measured with immunoSEQ multiplex PCR; TCRdb has only the in-frame clones, and not every one. That table is the source of V, J and clone size, and D and trimming were worked out from the DNA. The table shows hundreds of thousands of clones, with about 88% occurring only once. The sequencing input was peripheral blood. V is TRBV12-5 and J is TRBJ1-1; D unclear. The sequence came from a woman in her sixties or seventies with COVID-19, enrolled during active disease. The CDR3 nucleotides read TGTGCTAGTGGTTTGGTCTCAGCGGCTGAAGCTTTCTTT. Protein: CASGLVSAAEAFF.